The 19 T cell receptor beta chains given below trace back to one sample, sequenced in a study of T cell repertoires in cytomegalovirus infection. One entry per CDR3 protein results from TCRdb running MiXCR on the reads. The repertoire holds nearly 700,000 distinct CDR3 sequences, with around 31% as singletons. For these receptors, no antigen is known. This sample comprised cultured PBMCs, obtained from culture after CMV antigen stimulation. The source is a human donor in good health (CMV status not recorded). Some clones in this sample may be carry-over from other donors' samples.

The CDR3 DNA is TGTGCCAGCAGTTTACATGACGGCAATCAGCCCCAGCATTTT. Protein product: CASSLHDGNQPQHF. The chain carries TRBV2 and TRBJ1-5; D call uncertain. Germline CDR1 SNHLY, CDR2 FYNNEI. The V end was cut by 5 bases, the J end by 2 bases, with 10 bases between. CDR3 length equals 14 residues.

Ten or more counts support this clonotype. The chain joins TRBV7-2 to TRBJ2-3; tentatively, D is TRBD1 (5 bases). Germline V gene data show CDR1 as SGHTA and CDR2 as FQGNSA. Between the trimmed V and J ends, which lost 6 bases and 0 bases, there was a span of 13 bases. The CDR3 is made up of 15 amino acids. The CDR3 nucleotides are TGTGCCAGCAGTTGGGGCGGAACTAGCACAGATACGCAGTATTTT. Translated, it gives CASSWGGTSTDTQYF.

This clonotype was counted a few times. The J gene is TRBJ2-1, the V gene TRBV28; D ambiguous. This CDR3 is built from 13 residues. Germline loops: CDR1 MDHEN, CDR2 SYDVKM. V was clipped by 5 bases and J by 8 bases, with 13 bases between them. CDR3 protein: CASSLRTFYEQFF. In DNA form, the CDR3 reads TGTGCCAGCAGTCTACGGACCTTCTATGAGCAGTTCTTC.

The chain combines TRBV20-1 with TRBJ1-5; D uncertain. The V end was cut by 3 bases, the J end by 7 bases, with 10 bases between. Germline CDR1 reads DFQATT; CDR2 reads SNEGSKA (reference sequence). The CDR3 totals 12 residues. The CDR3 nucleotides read TGCAGTGCTAGGGCGGGTTTCCAGCCCCAGCATTTT. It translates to CSARAGFQPQHF.

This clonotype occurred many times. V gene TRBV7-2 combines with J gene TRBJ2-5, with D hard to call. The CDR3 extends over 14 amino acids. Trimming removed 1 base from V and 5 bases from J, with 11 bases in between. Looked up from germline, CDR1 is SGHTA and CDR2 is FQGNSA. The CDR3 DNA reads TGTGCCAGCAGCTTAGGGTCCGTGGGGGAGACCCAGTACTTC. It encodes CASSLGSVGETQYF. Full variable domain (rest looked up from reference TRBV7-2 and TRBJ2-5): GAGVSQSPSNKVTEKGKDVELRCDPISGHTALYWYRQSLGQGLEFLIYFQGNSAPDKSGLPSDRFSAERTGGSVSTLTIQRTQQEDSAVYLCASSLGSVGETQYFGPGTRLLVL.

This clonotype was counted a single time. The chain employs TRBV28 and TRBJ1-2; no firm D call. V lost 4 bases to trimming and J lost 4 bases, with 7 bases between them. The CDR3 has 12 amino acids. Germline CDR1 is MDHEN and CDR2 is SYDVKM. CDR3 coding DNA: TGTGCCAGCAGTTCCCAAACCTATGGCTACACCTTC. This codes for CASSSQTYGYTF.

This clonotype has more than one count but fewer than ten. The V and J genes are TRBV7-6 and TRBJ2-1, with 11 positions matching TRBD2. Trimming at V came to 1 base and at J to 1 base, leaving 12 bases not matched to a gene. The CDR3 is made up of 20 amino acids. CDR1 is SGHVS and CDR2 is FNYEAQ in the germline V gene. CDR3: CASSLVASGRTSTSYNEQFF. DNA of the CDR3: TGTGCCAGCAGCTTAGTGGCTAGCGGGAGGACCTCTACTTCCTACAATGAGCAGTTCTTC.

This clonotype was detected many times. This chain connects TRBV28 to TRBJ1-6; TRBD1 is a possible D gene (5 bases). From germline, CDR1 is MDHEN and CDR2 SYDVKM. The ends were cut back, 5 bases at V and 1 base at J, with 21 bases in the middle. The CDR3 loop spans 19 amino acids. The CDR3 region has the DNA TGTGCCAGCAGTCCCTCGACAGCCAGGTCTATGTCCTATAATTCACCCCTCCACTTT. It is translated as CASSPSTARSMSYNSPLHF. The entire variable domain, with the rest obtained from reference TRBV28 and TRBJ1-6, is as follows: DVKVTQSSRYLVKRTGEKVFLECVQDMDHENMFWYRQDPGLGLRLIYFSYDVKMKEKGDIPEGYSVSREKKERFSLILESASTNQTSMYLCASSPSTARSMSYNSPLHFGNGTRLTVT.

CDR3: CSVELGGRGNEQFF. CDR3 DNA sequence: TGCAGCGTTGAATTGGGCGGGAGGGGAAATGAGCAGTTCTTC. This chain links TRBV29-1 with TRBJ2-1; TRBD2 aligns across 9 bases. Germline values: CDR1 SQVTM, CDR2 ANQGSEA. J was trimmed by 7 bases and V by 2 bases; bases with no gene match: 6. The CDR3 runs 14 residues.

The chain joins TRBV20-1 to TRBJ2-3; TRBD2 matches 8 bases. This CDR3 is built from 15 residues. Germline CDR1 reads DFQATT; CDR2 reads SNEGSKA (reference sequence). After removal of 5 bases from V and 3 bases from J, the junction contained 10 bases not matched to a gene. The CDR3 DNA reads TGCAGTGCTCGCAGACCGGGACTAGGAACAGATACGCAGTATTTT. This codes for CSARRPGLGTDTQYF.

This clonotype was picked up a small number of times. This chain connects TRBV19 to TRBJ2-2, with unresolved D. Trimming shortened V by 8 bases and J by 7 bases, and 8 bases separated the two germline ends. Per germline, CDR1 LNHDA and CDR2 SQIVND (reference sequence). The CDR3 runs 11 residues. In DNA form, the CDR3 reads TGTGCCAGTTCCTGGGGCGGGGAGCTGTTTTTT. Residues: CASSWGGELFF.

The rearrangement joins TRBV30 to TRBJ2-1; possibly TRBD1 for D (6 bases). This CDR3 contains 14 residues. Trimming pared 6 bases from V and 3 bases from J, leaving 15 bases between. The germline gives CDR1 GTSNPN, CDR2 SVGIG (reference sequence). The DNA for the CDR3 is TGTGCCTGTCCAAGGGGGAGTCACTACAATGAGCAGTTCTTC. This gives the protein CACPRGSHYNEQFF.

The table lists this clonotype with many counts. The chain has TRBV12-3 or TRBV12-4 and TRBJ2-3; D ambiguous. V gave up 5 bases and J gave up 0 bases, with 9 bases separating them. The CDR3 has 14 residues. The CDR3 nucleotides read TGTGCCAGCAGTCCTATGACTAGCACAGATACGCAGTATTTT. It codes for CASSPMTSTDTQYF.

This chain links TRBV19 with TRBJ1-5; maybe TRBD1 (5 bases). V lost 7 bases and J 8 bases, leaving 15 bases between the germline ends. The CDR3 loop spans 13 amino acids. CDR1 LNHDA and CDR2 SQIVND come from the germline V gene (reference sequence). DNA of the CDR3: TGTGCCAGTATGGGAGGACATGGAGAGCCCCAGCATTTT. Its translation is CASMGGHGEPQHF.

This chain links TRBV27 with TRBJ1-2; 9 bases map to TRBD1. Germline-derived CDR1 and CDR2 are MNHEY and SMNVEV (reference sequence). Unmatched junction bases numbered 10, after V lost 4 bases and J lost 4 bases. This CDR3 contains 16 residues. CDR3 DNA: TGTGCCAGCAGTTCCTACCGACAGGGGGGTTTCTATGGCTACACCTTC. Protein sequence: CASSSYRQGGFYGYTF.

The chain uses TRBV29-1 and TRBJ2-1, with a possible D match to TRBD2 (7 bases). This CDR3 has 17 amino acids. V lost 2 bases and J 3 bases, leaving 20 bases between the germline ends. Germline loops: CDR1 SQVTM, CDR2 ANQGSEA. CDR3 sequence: CSVESPRGGGIYNEQFF. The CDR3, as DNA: TGCAGCGTTGAATCCCCTCGGGGCGGGGGCATCTACAATGAGCAGTTCTTC.

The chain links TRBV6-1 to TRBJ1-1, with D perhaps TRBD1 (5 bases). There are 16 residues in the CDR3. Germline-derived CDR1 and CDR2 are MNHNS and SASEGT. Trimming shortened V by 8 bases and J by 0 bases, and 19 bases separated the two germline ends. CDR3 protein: CASGRGQGQMNTEAFF. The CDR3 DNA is TGTGCCAGCGGTAGAGGACAAGGGCAGATGAACACTGAAGCTTTCTTT.

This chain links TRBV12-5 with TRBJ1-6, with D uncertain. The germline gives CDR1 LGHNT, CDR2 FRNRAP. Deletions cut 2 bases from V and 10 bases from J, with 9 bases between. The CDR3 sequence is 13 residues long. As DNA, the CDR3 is TGTGCTAGTGGTTTGACGACCGGCTCACCCCTCCACTTT. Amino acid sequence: CASGLTTGSPLHF.

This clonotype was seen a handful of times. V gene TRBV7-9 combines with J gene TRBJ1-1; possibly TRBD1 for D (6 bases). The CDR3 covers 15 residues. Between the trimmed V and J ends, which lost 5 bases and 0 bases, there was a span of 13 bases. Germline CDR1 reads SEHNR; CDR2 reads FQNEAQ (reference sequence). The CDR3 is CASSPRQDLNTEAFF. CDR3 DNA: TGTGCCAGCAGCCCCCGACAGGACTTGAACACTGAAGCTTTCTTT.